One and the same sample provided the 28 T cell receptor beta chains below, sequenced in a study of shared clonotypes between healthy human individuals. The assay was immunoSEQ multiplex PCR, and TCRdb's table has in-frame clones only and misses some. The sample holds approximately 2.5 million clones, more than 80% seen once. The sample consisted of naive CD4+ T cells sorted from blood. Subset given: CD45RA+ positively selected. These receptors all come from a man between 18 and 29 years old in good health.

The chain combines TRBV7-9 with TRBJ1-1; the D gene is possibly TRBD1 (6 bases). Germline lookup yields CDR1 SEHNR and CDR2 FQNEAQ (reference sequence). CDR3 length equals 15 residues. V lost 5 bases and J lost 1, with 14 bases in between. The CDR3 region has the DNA TGTGCCAGCAGCCCACAGGGAGGGGGGAACACTGAAGCTTTCTTT. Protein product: CASSPQGGGNTEAFF.

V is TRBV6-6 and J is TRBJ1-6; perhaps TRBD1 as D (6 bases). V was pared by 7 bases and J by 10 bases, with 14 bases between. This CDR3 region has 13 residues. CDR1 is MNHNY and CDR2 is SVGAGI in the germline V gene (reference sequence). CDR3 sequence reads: CASKGDLGSPLHF. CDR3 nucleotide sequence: TGTGCCAGCAAGGGGGATTTAGGGTCACCCCTCCACTTT.

Written as DNA, the CDR3 is TGTGCCAGCAGCTCCCGCCCGGATTACAATGAGCAGTTCTTC. Translated: CASSSRPDYNEQFF. This chain joins TRBV7-2 and TRBJ2-1; D not certain. This CDR3 is 14 amino acids long. The ends were cut back, 4 bases at V and 4 bases at J, with 11 bases in the middle. The germline V gene has CDR1 SGHTA and CDR2 FQGNSA.

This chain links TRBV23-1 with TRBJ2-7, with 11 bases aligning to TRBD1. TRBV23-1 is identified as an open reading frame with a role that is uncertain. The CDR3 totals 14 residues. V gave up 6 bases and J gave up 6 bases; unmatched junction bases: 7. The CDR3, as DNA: TGCGCCAGCAGCCCCGGACAGGGGGCATTCGAGCAGTACTTC. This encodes CASSPGQGAFEQYF.

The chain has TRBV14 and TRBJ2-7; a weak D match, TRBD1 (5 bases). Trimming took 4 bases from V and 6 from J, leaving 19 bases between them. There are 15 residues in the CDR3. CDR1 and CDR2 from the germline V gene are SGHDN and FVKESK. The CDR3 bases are TGTGCCAGCAGCCCCGCCGTGGCAGGGAACGGCGAGCAGTACTTC. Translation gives CASSPAVAGNGEQYF.

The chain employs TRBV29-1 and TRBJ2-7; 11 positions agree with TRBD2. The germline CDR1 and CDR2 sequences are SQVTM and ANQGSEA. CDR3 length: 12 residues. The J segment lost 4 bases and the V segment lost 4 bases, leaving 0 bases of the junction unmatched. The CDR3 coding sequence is TGCAGCGTTGCTAGCGGGAGGTACGAGCAGTACTTC. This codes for CSVASGRYEQYF.

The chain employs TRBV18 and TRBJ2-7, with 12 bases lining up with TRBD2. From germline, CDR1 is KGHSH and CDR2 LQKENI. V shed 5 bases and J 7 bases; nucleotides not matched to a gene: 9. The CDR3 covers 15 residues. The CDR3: CASSSWTSGEVEQYF. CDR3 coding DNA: TGTGCCAGCTCATCATGGACTAGCGGGGAGGTAGAGCAGTACTTC.

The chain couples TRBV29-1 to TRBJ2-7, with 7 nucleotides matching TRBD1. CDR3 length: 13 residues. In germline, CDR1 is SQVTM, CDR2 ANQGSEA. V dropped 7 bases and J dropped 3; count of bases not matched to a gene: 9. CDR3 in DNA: TGCAGCGCCGCCCGGGACAGCATCTACGAGCAGTACTTC. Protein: CSAARDSIYEQYF.

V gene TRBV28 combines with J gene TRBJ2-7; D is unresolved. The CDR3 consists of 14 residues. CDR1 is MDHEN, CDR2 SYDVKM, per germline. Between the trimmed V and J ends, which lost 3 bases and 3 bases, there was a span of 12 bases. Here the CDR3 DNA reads TGTGCCAGCAGTTTGCAGGTACGGAGCTACGAGCAGTACTTC. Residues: CASSLQVRSYEQYF. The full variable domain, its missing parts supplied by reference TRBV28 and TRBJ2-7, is DVKVTQSSRYLVKRTGEKVFLECVQDMDHENMFWYRQDPGLGLRLIYFSYDVKMKEKGDIPEGYSVSREKKERFSLILESASTNQTSMYLCASSLQVRSYEQYFGPGTRLTVT.

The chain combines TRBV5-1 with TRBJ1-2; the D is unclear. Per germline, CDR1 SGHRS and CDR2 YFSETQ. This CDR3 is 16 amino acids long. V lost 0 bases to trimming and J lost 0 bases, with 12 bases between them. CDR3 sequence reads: CASSLEVGRANYGYTF. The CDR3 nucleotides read TGCGCCAGCAGCTTGGAAGTAGGGCGAGCTAACTATGGCTACACCTTC.

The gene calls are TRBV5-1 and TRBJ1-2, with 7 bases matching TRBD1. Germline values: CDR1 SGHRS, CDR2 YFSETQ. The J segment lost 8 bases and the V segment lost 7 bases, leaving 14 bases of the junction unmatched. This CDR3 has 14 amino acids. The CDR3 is CASHLTGTDIGYTF. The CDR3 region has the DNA TGCGCCAGCCACTTGACCGGGACAGATATCGGCTACACCTTC.

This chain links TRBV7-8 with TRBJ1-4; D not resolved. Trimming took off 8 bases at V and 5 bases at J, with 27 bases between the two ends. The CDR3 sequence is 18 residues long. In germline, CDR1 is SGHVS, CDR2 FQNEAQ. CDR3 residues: CASSLGSGSYRVNEKLFF. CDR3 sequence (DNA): TGTGCCAGCTCGCTAGGGTCGGGTTCCTACCGCGTAAATGAAAAACTGTTTTTT.

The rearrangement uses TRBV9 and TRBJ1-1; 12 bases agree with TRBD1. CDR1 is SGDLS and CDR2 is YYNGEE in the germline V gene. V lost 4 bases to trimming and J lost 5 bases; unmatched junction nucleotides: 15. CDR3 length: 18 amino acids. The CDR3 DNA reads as TGTGCCAGCAGCCCGAACCGGGACAGGGGGCTTGTGAGGACTGAAGCTTTCTTT. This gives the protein CASSPNRDRGLVRTEAFF.

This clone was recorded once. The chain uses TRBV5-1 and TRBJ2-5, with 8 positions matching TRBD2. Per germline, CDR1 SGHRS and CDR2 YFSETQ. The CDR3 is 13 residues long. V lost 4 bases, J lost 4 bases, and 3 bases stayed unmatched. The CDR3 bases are TGCGCCAGCAGCGAAGCGGGGGTAGAGACCCAGTACTTC. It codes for CASSEAGVETQYF.

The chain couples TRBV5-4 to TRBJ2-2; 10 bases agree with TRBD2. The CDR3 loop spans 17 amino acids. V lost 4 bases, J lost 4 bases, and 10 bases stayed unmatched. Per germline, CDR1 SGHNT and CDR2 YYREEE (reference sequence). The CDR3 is CASSAISGGSGTGELFF. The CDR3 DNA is TGTGCCAGCAGCGCCATTAGCGGGGGGAGTGGCACCGGGGAGCTGTTTTTT.

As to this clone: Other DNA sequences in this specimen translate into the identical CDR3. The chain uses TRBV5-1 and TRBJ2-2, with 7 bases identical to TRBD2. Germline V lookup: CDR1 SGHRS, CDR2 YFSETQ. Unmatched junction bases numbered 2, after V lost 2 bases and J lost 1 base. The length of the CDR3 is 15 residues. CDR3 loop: CASSLAGRNTGELFF. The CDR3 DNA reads TGCGCCAGCAGCTTAGCGGGACGGAACACCGGGGAGCTGTTTTTT.

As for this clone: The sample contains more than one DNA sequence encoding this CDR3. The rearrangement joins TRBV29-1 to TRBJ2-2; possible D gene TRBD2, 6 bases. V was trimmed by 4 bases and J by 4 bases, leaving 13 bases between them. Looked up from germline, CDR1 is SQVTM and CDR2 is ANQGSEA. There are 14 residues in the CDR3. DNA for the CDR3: TGCAGCGTTGGGCGGCAGGGAGGCACCGGGGAGCTGTTTTTT. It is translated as CSVGRQGGTGELFF.

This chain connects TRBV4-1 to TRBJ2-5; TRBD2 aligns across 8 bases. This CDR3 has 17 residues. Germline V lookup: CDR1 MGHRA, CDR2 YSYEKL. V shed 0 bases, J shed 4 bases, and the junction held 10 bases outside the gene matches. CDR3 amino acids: CASSQDLFAGGRETQYF. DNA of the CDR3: TGCGCCAGCAGCCAAGATTTATTCGCGGGGGGACGAGAGACCCAGTACTTC.

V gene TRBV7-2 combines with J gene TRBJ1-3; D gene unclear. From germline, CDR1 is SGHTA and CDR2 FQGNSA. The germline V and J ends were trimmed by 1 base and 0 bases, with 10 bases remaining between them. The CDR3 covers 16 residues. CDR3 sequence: CASSLGIYNSGNTIYF. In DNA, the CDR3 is TGTGCCAGCAGCTTAGGTATATACAACTCTGGAAACACCATATATTTT.

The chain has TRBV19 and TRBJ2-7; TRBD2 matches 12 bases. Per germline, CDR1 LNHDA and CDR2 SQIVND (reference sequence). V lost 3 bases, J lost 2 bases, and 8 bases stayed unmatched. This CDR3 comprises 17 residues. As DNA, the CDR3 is TGTGCCAGTAGTATTATCAAGACTAGCGGGGGACCCTACGAGCAGTACTTC. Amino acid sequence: CASSIIKTSGGPYEQYF.

The CDR3 here is CASSRWQGTRETQYF. The DNA for the CDR3 is TGTGCCAGCAGCCGCTGGCAGGGGACCAGAGAGACCCAGTACTTC. J is TRBJ2-5 and V is TRBV14; a weak D match, TRBD1 (6 bases). Per germline, CDR1 SGHDN and CDR2 FVKESK. Deletions cut 4 bases from V and 4 bases from J, with 16 bases between. The CDR3 is made up of 15 amino acids. Full variable domain (outside the CDR3, taken from reference TRBV14 and TRBJ2-5): EAGVTQFPSHSVIEKGQTVTLRCDPISGHDNLYWYRRVMGKEIKFLLHFVKESKQDESGMPNNRFLAERTGGTYSTLKVQPAELEDSGVYFCASSRWQGTRETQYFGPGTRLLVL.

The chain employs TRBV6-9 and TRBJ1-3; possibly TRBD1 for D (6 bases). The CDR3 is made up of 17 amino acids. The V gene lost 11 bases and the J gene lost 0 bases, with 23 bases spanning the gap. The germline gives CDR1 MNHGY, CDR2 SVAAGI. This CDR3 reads CARHHNRAQSSGNTIYF. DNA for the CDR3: TGTGCCCGTCACCACAACAGGGCCCAATCCTCTGGAAACACCATATATTTT.

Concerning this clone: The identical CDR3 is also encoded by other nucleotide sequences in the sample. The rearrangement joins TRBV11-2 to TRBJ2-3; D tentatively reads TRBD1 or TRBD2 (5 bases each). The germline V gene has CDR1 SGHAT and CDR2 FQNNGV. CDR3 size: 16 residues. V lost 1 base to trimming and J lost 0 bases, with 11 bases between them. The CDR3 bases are TGTGCCAGCAGCTTAGCCGGGACCATAAGCACAGATACGCAGTATTTT. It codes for CASSLAGTISTDTQYF.

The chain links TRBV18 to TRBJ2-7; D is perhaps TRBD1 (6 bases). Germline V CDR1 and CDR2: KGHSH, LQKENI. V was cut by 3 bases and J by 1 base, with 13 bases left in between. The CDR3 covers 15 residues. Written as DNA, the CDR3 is TGTGCCAGCTCACCCACCCCCAGGGGTTCCTACGAGCAGTACTTC. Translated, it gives CASSPTPRGSYEQYF. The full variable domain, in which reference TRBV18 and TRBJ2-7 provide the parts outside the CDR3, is NAGVMQNPRHLVRRRGQEARLRCSPMKGHSHVYWYRQLPEEGLKFMVYLQKENIIDESGMPKERFSAEFPKEGPSILRIQQVVRGDSAAYFCASSPTPRGSYEQYFGPGTRLTVT.

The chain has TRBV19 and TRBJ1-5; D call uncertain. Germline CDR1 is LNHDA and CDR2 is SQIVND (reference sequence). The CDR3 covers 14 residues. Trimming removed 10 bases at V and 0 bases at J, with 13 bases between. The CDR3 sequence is CATSKAHSNQPQHF. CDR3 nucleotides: TGTGCCACCTCTAAGGCCCATAGCAATCAGCCCCAGCATTTT.

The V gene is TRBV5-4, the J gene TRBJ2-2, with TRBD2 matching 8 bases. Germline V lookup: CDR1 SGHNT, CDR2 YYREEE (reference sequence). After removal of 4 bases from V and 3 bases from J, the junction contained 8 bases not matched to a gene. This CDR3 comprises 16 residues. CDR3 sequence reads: CASSPRGGPDTGELFF. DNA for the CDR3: TGTGCCAGCAGCCCTCGGGGGGGCCCGGACACCGGGGAGCTGTTTTTT.

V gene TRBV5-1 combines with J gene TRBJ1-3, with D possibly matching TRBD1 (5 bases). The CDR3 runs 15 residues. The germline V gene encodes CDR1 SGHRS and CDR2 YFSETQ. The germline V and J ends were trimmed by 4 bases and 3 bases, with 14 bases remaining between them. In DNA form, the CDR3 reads TGCGCCAGCAGCCCTTGGGGGGGACTTGGAAACACCATATATTTT. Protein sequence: CASSPWGGLGNTIYF.

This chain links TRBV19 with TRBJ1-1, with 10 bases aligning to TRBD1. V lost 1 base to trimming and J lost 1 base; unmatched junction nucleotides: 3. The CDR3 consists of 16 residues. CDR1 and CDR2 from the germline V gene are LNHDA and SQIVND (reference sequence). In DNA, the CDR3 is TGTGCCAGTAGTATAGTAAGGACAGGGGGGAACACTGAAGCTTTCTTT. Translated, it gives CASSIVRTGGNTEAFF.